A single T cell receptor (beta chain) is shown here with its context. The antigen remains undetermined. CDR3 length: 19 residues. Germline V gene sequence: CDR1 SGHRS, CDR2 YFSETQ. V gave up 2 bases and J gave up 5 bases; unmatched junction bases: 14. The data were obtained in a study of T-cell reconstitution after alpha-beta-depleted transplantation in children. As it was prepared, the TCRbeta library received unique molecular identifiers. TCRdb independently ran MiXCR on the PCR reads; one entry per CDR3 protein. The sample contains 700,000 to 950,000 distinct CDR3 sequences, roughly 15% of which appear only once. Study results and caveats: From surviving recipient T cells and thymic progenitors came the high day-60 TCRbeta diversity observed in some patients. Alpha-beta T cells about two months after transplant reportedly derived from several hundred expanded graft clones. Hyperexpanded clones declined; after one year, newly produced T cells mostly supplied diversity.

Source: PBMCs, mostly from graft donor cells, taken 360 days after TCRalphabeta/CD19-depleted stem cell transplant. The chain employs TRBV5-1 and TRBJ2-5; 14 bases map to TRBD2. This clonotype was sampled from a male patient between 5 and 17 years old who had a stem cell transplant for acute lymphoblastic leukemia, so the T cells may come from the graft donor. The chain's CDR3 is CASSLRGTSGSGRTETQYF. Here the CDR3 DNA reads TGCGCCAGCAGCTTACGCGGGACTAGCGGGAGTGGGAGGACGGAGACCCAGTACTTC.